The 19 T cell receptor beta chains in this list originate from one sample, sequenced in a study of T cell repertoires in cytomegalovirus infection (dated by TCRdb to between 2018 and 2021). Sequenced on an Illumina HiSeq 1500. Clones were called with MiXCR by TCRdb after fastp trimmed the public reads at Q25, and only in-frame beta chains were retained. Each record represents a unique CDR3 protein, reported with the most common genes and DNA among its rows. In all, the sample holds 400,000 or so distinct CDR3 sequences, and about a third of those were seen once. The top ten constitute approximately 14% of the sample. The sequenced sample was PBMCs. Source of these receptors: a human donor in good health (CMV status not recorded). Some clones in this sample may be carry-over from other donors' samples.

This clonotype was observed at least ten times. The chain links TRBV6-5 to TRBJ2-7; 8 positions match TRBD1. The V gene's germline CDR1 is MNHEY and CDR2 SVGAGI. This CDR3 has 15 residues. Losses at the gene ends were 6 bases for V and 0 bases for J; bases not matched to a gene: 7. CDR3 sequence reads: CASRAGTGSSYEQYF. Written as DNA, the CDR3 is TGTGCCAGCAGAGCCGGGACAGGTAGCTCCTACGAGCAGTACTTC.

This clonotype has a handful of counts. The V gene is TRBV7-2, the J gene TRBJ2-5; a possible D gene is TRBD1 (5 bases). This CDR3 is built from 16 residues. V was pared by 0 bases and J by 4 bases, with 15 bases between. Germline V lookup: CDR1 SGHTA, CDR2 FQGNSA. In DNA form, the CDR3 reads TGTGCCAGCAGCTTAGCCACGCTTAACAGGCGAGAGACCCAGTACTTC. Encoded protein: CASSLATLNRRETQYF. Full variable domain (missing parts from reference TRBV7-2 and TRBJ2-5): GAGVSQSPSNKVTEKGKDVELRCDPISGHTALYWYRQSLGQGLEFLIYFQGNSAPDKSGLPSDRFSAERTGGSVSTLTIQRTQQEDSAVYLCASSLATLNRRETQYFGPGTRLLVL.

This clonotype appeared a few times. The genes are TRBV6-6 and TRBJ2-3; 8 bases are shared with TRBD2. Trimming cost V 0 bases and J 2 bases; bases outside gene matches: 4. The germline V gene has CDR1 MNHNY and CDR2 SVGAGI (reference sequence). There are 16 residues in the CDR3. The DNA of the CDR3 is TGTGCCAGCAGTTACTCGGCGGGGGGCAACACAGATACGCAGTATTTT. It is translated as CASSYSAGGNTDTQYF.

The rearrangement uses TRBV5-4 and TRBJ2-1; D is ambiguous. From germline, CDR1 is SGHNT and CDR2 YYREEE (reference sequence). V gave up 1 base and J gave up 7 bases, with 9 bases separating them. This CDR3 is built from 13 residues. The CDR3 reads CASSLNYHNEQFF. In DNA, the CDR3 is TGTGCCAGCAGCTTGAATTACCATAATGAGCAGTTCTTC.

This clonotype was seen more than once but under ten times. The V and J genes are TRBV6-5 and TRBJ2-1; TRBD1 agrees at 7 bases. The CDR3 totals 14 residues. CDR1 MNHEY and CDR2 SVGAGI come from the germline V gene. The junction had 7 bases not matched to a gene; V was cut back by 9 bases and J by 2 bases. The CDR3 coding sequence is TGTGCCAGAAGAGGGGACAGTACCTACAATGAGCAGTTCTTC. It translates to CARRGDSTYNEQFF.

The chain employs TRBV11-2 and TRBJ2-7; perhaps TRBD2 as D (6 bases). The CDR3 contains 15 residues. Looked up from germline, CDR1 is SGHAT and CDR2 is FQNNGV. Trimming pared 6 bases from V and 3 bases from J, leaving 18 bases between. The CDR3 sequence is CASSPQRVGGYEQYF. In DNA form, the CDR3 reads TGTGCCAGCAGTCCCCAACGAGTGGGGGGCTACGAGCAGTACTTC.

The chain carries TRBV6-1 and TRBJ1-5; D uncertain. Germline values: CDR1 MNHNS, CDR2 SASEGT. Trimming removed 6 bases at V and 3 bases at J, with 9 bases between. This CDR3 spans 13 amino acids. The chain's CDR3 is CASRLRPNQPQHF. CDR3 nucleotide sequence: TGTGCCAGCAGATTGAGACCCAATCAGCCCCAGCATTTT.

This clonotype was counted only a few times. The rearrangement uses TRBV12-3 or TRBV12-4 and TRBJ1-5; no definite D call. V lost 2 bases and J 6 bases, leaving 14 bases between the germline ends. This CDR3 has 15 residues. DNA for the CDR3: TGTGCCAGCAGTTTAATGGCCGGGAATGGTCAGCCCCAGCATTTT. This gives the protein CASSLMAGNGQPQHF.

As to this clonotype: This may stem from a read error, because a much larger clone lies one nucleotide away. This sequence joins TRBV7-9 and TRBJ2-7; a weak D match, TRBD2 (6 bases). Per the germline V gene, CDR1 is SEHNR and CDR2 is FQNEAQ (reference sequence). This CDR3 comprises 15 residues. Here the CDR3 reads CASILAGTASYEQYF. The CDR3 DNA is TGTGCCAGCATCTTAGCCGGGACTGCGTCCTACGAGCAGTACTTC.

This clonotype has only one observation. This sequence joins TRBV6-2 or TRBV6-3 and TRBJ2-3, with 9 bases identical to TRBD2. Germline CDR1 is MNHEY and CDR2 is SVGEGT. J lost 0 bases, V lost 0 bases, and 4 bases had no gene match. There are 17 residues in the CDR3. The CDR3 loop reads CASSYSAGLASTDTQYF. CDR3 nucleotides: TGTGCCAGCAGTTACTCCGCAGGACTAGCGAGCACAGATACGCAGTATTTT.

Written as DNA, the CDR3 is TGTGCCAGCAGTCCCGACGCGGATGTCACTGAAGCTTTCTTT. It encodes CASSPDADVTEAFF. The rearrangement links TRBV12-3 or TRBV12-4 to TRBJ1-1, with unresolved D. The CDR3 is 14 residues long. Trimming cost V 5 bases and J 4 bases, with 14 bases left between them.

This chain joins TRBV5-4 and TRBJ1-2; TRBD1 is a possible D gene (6 bases). Germline CDR1 is SGHNT and CDR2 is YYREEE (reference sequence). This CDR3 has 14 amino acids. The germline V and J ends were trimmed by 9 bases and 8 bases, with 23 bases remaining between them. CDR3 sequence: CATNAEGQSRGYTF. In DNA form, the CDR3 reads TGTGCCACCAACGCGGAAGGACAGTCTCGGGGCTACACCTTC. Full variable domain (remainder filled in from reference TRBV5-4 and TRBJ1-2): ETGVTQSPTHLIKTRGQQVTLRCSSQSGHNTVSWYQQALGQGPQFIFQYYREEENGRGNFPPRFSGLQFPNYSSELNVNALELDDSALYLCATNAEGQSRGYTFGSGTRLTVV.

This clonotype was recorded at least ten times. This chain uses TRBV6-4 with TRBJ2-2; D not resolved. The CDR3 has 13 amino acids. Germline-derived CDR1 and CDR2 are MRHNA and SNTAGT. V was pared by 2 bases and J by 3 bases, with 4 bases between. CDR3 loop: CASSDGDTGELFF. The CDR3 DNA reads TGTGCCAGCAGTGACGGGGACACCGGGGAGCTGTTTTTT.

This clonotype was counted between two and nine times. V usage is TRBV25-1 and J usage is TRBJ2-3; possibly TRBD1 for D (5 bases). The V gene lost 5 bases and the J gene lost 3 bases, with 9 bases spanning the gap. From germline, CDR1 is MGHDK and CDR2 SYGVNS. The CDR3 covers 13 residues. CDR3 DNA sequence: TGTGCCAGCAGTACCCGACAGACAGATACGCAGTATTTT. This gives the protein CASSTRQTDTQYF. Complete variable domain (other parts from reference TRBV25-1 and TRBJ2-3): EADIYQTPRYLVIGTGKKITLECSQTMGHDKMYWYQQDPGMELHLIHYSYGVNSTEKGDLSSESTVSRIRTEHFPLTLESARPSHTSQYLCASSTRQTDTQYFGPGTRLTVL.

The chain links TRBV2 to TRBJ2-2, with D possibly TRBD1 on 5 matching bases. The CDR3 is made up of 14 amino acids. Germline assignment: CDR1 SNHLY and CDR2 FYNNEI. Trimming took off 4 bases at V and 4 bases at J, with 10 bases between the two ends. CDR3 sequence (DNA): TGTGCCAGCAGTGGGCAGGGTATCACCGGGGAGCTGTTTTTT. Translating it yields CASSGQGITGELFF.

This clonotype was detected many times. The J gene is TRBJ1-6, the V gene TRBV6-1; no definite D call. Germline lookup yields CDR1 MNHNS and CDR2 SASEGT. The germline V and J ends were trimmed by 4 bases and 13 bases, with 8 bases remaining between them. The CDR3 has 11 residues. This CDR3 reads CASSVGVPLHF. The CDR3 DNA reads as TGTGCCAGCAGTGTCGGGGTCCCCCTCCACTTT.

This chain uses TRBV5-6 with TRBJ2-2; the D gene could be TRBD1 or TRBD2 (5 bases each). CDR1 and CDR2 (germline): SGHDT, YYEEEE. The V gene lost 2 bases and the J gene lost 7 bases, with 15 bases spanning the gap. CDR3 length: 15 amino acids. This chain's CDR3 is CASSFTGTDYGELFF. CDR3 DNA sequence: TGTGCCAGCAGCTTTACCGGGACCGATTACGGGGAGCTGTTTTTT.

The chain has TRBV4-1 and TRBJ1-5; maybe TRBD1 (5 bases). Germline V CDR1 and CDR2: MGHRA, YSYEKL. Trimming pared 0 bases from V and 5 bases from J, leaving 11 bases between. The CDR3 consists of 15 residues. Here the CDR3 DNA reads TGCGCCAGCAGCCAAGATCGGGGCCCGGATCAGCCCCAGCATTTT. Protein sequence: CASSQDRGPDQPQHF.

J is TRBJ2-5 and V is TRBV7-2; D perhaps matches TRBD1 (6 bases). CDR3 length equals 14 residues. Germline V lookup: CDR1 SGHTA, CDR2 FQGNSA. The V and J ends lost 4 bases and 6 bases respectively, with 15 bases between them. The CDR3 DNA reads as TGTGCCAGCAGCTCGAAGGGGGTGGAGAAGACCCAGTACTTC. This translates into CASSSKGVEKTQYF.